This TCR beta chain was documented in a study of beta chain features in type 1 diabetes. Study context: All samples yielded about 100 million examined sorted cells.

Expressed TCRB transcripts got sequenced, as all isolated RNA was reverse transcribed. Clones were sequenced by immunoSEQ multiplex PCR, and TCRdb holds only the in-frame ones, with some missing. Of approximately 360,000 clones listed, roughly 13% were seen once; the top ten hold over 0.008%. This CDR3 contains 14 residues. Trimming pared 7 bases from V and 5 bases from J, leaving 17 bases between. The V gene's germline CDR1 is SQVTM and CDR2 ANQGSEA. In its sample, this clone was seen a few times. Its antigen is unidentified. General study points: Moderately but significantly shorter TCRB CDR3s were found in Type 1 diabetes patients in all four CD4+ subsets.

The sequenced sample was naive CD4+ T cells from blood. The chain is built from TRBV29-1 and TRBJ1-4; TRBD1 is a possible D gene (5 bases). The receptor's source is a woman aged 18 to 35 with type 1 diabetes. CDR3 nucleotide sequence: TGCAGCGCGGGGAGGGGAGGGACGAATGAAAAACTGTTTTTT. This codes for CSAGRGGTNEKLFF.